The clone carrying this T cell receptor (beta chain) occurred many times. The data are from a study of T cells after yellow fever vaccination. The length of the CDR3 is 14 residues. The germline gives CDR1 SGHTA, CDR2 FQGNSA. V was shortened by 0 bases and J by 2 bases, with 8 bases between the two germline ends. TCRdb independently ran MiXCR on the 5' RACE reads; one entry per CDR3 protein. The sample holds around 310,000 distinct CDR3 sequences, approximately 4.5% seen once. Sample: PBMCs, taken 15 days after the yellow fever booster vaccination. The TCR sequence derives from a man between 18 and 29 years old who received the YFV17D yellow fever vaccine. The gene calls are TRBV7-2 and TRBJ2-7, with D hard to call. CDR3 in amino acids: CASSLAGPAYEQYF. The CDR3 DNA reads TGTGCCAGCAGCTTAGCGGGCCCCGCCTACGAGCAGTACTTC.